Following are 22 T cell receptor beta chains from one sample sequenced in a study of blood T cells in healthy people across ages. The second PCR ran roughly 7 to 11 cycles with a sample-barcoded 5' primer and J-beta primers. TCRdb processed the 5' RACE reads anew with MiXCR; each CDR3 protein has one entry. The sample yields more than 650,000 distinct CDR3 sequences, approximately 24% seen once. The sample also formed part of further work on T cells of mothers and their children.

The sequenced material came from blood. These receptors were taken from a boy between 5 and 17 years old in good health.

The genes are TRBV12-3 or TRBV12-4 and TRBJ1-4; D unresolved. The CDR3 length is 13 residues. The V gene lost 7 bases and the J gene lost 11 bases, with 17 bases spanning the gap. CDR3 in DNA: TGTGCCAGCATGTTTCGGCGGATAGGGAAACTGTTTTTT. Protein product: CASMFRRIGKLFF.

This clonotype has just a few counts. The chain couples TRBV2 to TRBJ2-3, with no clear D. The germline V gene encodes CDR1 SNHLY and CDR2 FYNNEI. The CDR3 consists of 12 residues. Trimming cost V 10 bases and J 2 bases, with 10 bases left between them. The CDR3 sequence: CATSGPTDTQYF. CDR3 DNA sequence: TGTGCCACTAGTGGACCCACAGATACGCAGTATTTT.

V is TRBV7-9 and J is TRBJ2-1, with D perhaps being TRBD1 or TRBD2 (5 bases each). There are 14 residues in the CDR3. The V and J ends lost 5 bases and 8 bases respectively, with 16 bases between them. Germline CDR1 reads SEHNR; CDR2 reads FQNEAQ (reference sequence). CDR3 residues: CASSGDPLRDEQFF. In DNA, the CDR3 is TGTGCCAGCAGCGGGGACCCCCTCAGGGATGAGCAGTTCTTC.

There are a few counts of this clonotype. This CDR3 is CASSANPGLAGGPGELFF. DNA for the CDR3: TGTGCCAGCAGCGCCAACCCGGGACTAGCGGGGGGCCCCGGGGAGCTGTTTTTT. The chain combines TRBV7-2 with TRBJ2-2, with TRBD2 identical over 15 bases. Germline lookup yields CDR1 SGHTA and CDR2 FQGNSA. V lost 5 bases and J lost 6; bases outside the gene matches: 10. The CDR3 is made up of 18 amino acids.

This clonotype was seen more than once but under ten times. This chain connects TRBV29-1 to TRBJ2-5; D might be TRBD1 or TRBD2, each matching 6 bases. With 4 bases removed from V and 1 base from J, the gap between germline ends came to 13 bases. Germline CDR1 and CDR2: SQVTM and ANQGSEA. The CDR3 covers 14 residues. The CDR3 loop is CSVVRGAGQETQYF. DNA of the CDR3: TGCAGCGTTGTTAGGGGGGCGGGCCAAGAGACCCAGTACTTC.

The gene calls are TRBV9 and TRBJ2-2, with D perhaps TRBD2 (6 bases). This CDR3 region has 16 residues. Germline-derived CDR1 and CDR2 are SGDLS and YYNGEE. Trimming removed 0 bases from V and 4 bases from J, with 13 bases in between. CDR3 in amino acids: CASSVARGAGTGELFF. In DNA form, the CDR3 reads TGTGCCAGCAGCGTAGCCCGCGGGGCGGGCACCGGGGAGCTGTTTTTT.

The chain is built from TRBV5-1 and TRBJ2-2; TRBD2 aligns across 7 bases. CDR1 and CDR2 from the germline V gene are SGHRS and YFSETQ. There are 16 residues in the CDR3. Germline trimming cut 2 bases from V and 1 base from J; bases unmatched to any gene: 5. CDR3 sequence (DNA): TGCGCCAGCAGCTTCTCCGGGGAGGGGAACACCGGGGAGCTGTTTTTT. Translating it yields CASSFSGEGNTGELFF.

This chain links TRBV6-6 with TRBJ2-7, with 10 bases aligning to TRBD1. Germline V gene sequence: CDR1 MNHNY, CDR2 SVGAGI (reference sequence). V trimming: 9 bases; J trimming: 2 bases; junction bases outside the gene matches: 7. The CDR3 sequence is 14 residues long. As DNA, the CDR3 is TGTGCCAGGAGGTCGGGACAGGGGACCTACGAGCAGTACTTC. Its translation is CARRSGQGTYEQYF.

This clonotype was seen a few times. This chain uses TRBV6-6 with TRBJ2-1; 7 nucleotides agree with TRBD2. TRBJ2-5 explains the end of the DNA better; the J call may be wrong. This CDR3 region has 16 residues. CDR1 is MNHNY, CDR2 SVGAGI, per germline (reference sequence). CDR3 nucleotides: TGTGCCAGCAGTTACCCGAGCGGGGCAACTTCGGAGACCCAGTACTTC. It specifies CASSYPSGATSETQYF.

There are a few counts of this clonotype. CDR3 DNA sequence: TGTGCCACCAGCAGAGATCGGTCGGCGGGTTTCCAGCCCCAGCATTTT. It specifies CATSRDRSAGFQPQHF. This sequence joins TRBV15 and TRBJ1-5; D unresolved. Between the trimmed V and J ends, which lost 0 bases and 7 bases, there was a span of 16 bases. CDR3 length equals 16 residues. CDR1 LNHNV and CDR2 YYDKDF come from the germline V gene (reference sequence).

The chain links TRBV4-1 to TRBJ2-7; D gene ambiguous. Looked up from germline, CDR1 is MGHRA and CDR2 is YSYEKL. Trimming took off 1 base at V and 0 bases at J, with 7 bases between the two ends. The CDR3 consists of 14 residues. In nucleotides, the CDR3 is TGCGCCAGCAGCCAAGGAAGGGCCTCCTACGAGCAGTACTTC. Amino acid sequence: CASSQGRASYEQYF.

The chain joins TRBV25-1 to TRBJ2-1; weak D call: TRBD2 (5 bases). Germline CDR1 reads MGHDK; CDR2 reads SYGVNS. This CDR3 region has 15 residues. V was pared by 4 bases and J by 7 bases, with 17 bases between. The CDR3 sequence: CASSGGGGPLNEQFF. Written as DNA, the CDR3 is TGTGCCAGCAGTGGAGGTGGAGGACCCCTGAATGAGCAGTTCTTC.

The chain joins TRBV12-3 or TRBV12-4 to TRBJ2-5; 7 positions match TRBD1. The CDR3 extends over 14 amino acids. The V gene end was trimmed by 6 bases and the J gene end by 1 base; junction bases not matched to a gene: 5. The CDR3 region has the DNA TGTGCCAGCAGCCATACAGGGGCCCAAGAGACCCAGTACTTC. Amino acid sequence: CASSHTGAQETQYF.

This chain uses TRBV20-1 with TRBJ2-3; 9 bases agree with TRBD2. V was pared by 5 bases and J by 2 bases, with 5 bases of the junction left unmatched. The CDR3 has 14 residues. The germline V gene has CDR1 DFQATT and CDR2 SNEGSKA (reference sequence). As DNA, the CDR3 is TGCAGTGCTCATAGCGGGGGATACACAGATACGCAGTATTTT. It yields the protein CSAHSGGYTDTQYF.

The chain joins TRBV3-1 to TRBJ2-4; 7 bases are shared with TRBD2. Germline values: CDR1 LGHDT, CDR2 YNNKEL (reference sequence). The CDR3 consists of 18 residues. Unmatched junction bases numbered 13, after V lost 4 bases and J lost 1 base. DNA of the CDR3: TGTGCCAGCAGCCGACTGCGGGGGAGGGAAGGCGCCAAAAACATTCAGTACTTC. Amino acid sequence: CASSRLRGREGAKNIQYF.

This chain uses TRBV12-3 or TRBV12-4 with TRBJ2-7; TRBD2 matches 10 bases. With V trimmed by 6 bases and J by 6 bases, 11 bases remained unmatched. CDR3 length: 15 residues. CDR3 in amino acids: CASRQQSGGAAEQYF. The CDR3 region has the DNA TGTGCCAGCAGGCAACAAAGCGGGGGGGCCGCCGAGCAGTACTTC.

About this clonotype: A junction end diverges from the germline sequence, so it may reflect a read error. The rearrangement links TRBV5-5 to TRBJ2-5; TRBD1 agrees at 11 bases. The germline gives CDR1 SGHKS, CDR2 YYEKEE (reference sequence). This CDR3 has 14 amino acids. The CDR3 DNA sequence: TGCGCCAGCAGCGAGGGACAGGGGGAAGAGACCCAGTACTTC. Translated, it gives CASSEGQGEETQYF.

The chain couples TRBV20-1 to TRBJ1-1, with D unresolved. The CDR3 sequence is 14 residues long. From germline, CDR1 is DFQATT and CDR2 SNEGSKA (reference sequence). Between the trimmed V and J ends, which lost 5 bases and 1 base, there was a span of 14 bases. CDR3 in DNA: TGCAGTGCTCCCCGGATAGACGGGAACACTGAAGCTTTCTTT. Its translation: CSAPRIDGNTEAFF.

The chain employs TRBV18 and TRBJ1-5; 8 bases align to TRBD1. V was pared by 3 bases and J by 0 bases, with 7 bases of the junction left unmatched. This CDR3 is built from 17 residues. Germline V gene sequence: CDR1 KGHSH, CDR2 LQKENI. DNA for the CDR3: TGTGCCAGCTCACCCGGGACAGGTGTGTATAGCAATCAGCCCCAGCATTTT. Protein: CASSPGTGVYSNQPQHF.

This clonotype turned up a few times. The gene calls are TRBV12-3 or TRBV12-4 and TRBJ2-7; 7 nucleotides match TRBD1. This CDR3 is 13 amino acids long. V lost 6 bases to trimming and J lost 5 bases; unmatched junction nucleotides: 7. The CDR3 spells CASSPPGQDEQYF. For the CDR3, the DNA is TGTGCCAGCAGCCCTCCTGGACAGGACGAGCAGTACTTC.

The chain is built from TRBV5-1 and TRBJ2-3; either TRBD1 or TRBD2 may fit D (5 bases each). The V and J ends lost 4 bases and 2 bases respectively, with 17 bases between them. The CDR3 spans 16 residues. The germline V gene has CDR1 SGHRS and CDR2 YFSETQ. DNA of the CDR3: TGCGCCAGCAGCCCCTTGGTGGGGGTGGTCACAGATACGCAGTATTTT. Translation: CASSPLVGVVTDTQYF.

V usage is TRBV27 and J usage is TRBJ2-5; D might be TRBD2 (7 bases). Between the trimmed V and J ends, which lost 3 bases and 5 bases, there was a span of 13 bases. CDR3 length: 14 amino acids. Germline V gene sequence: CDR1 MNHEY, CDR2 SMNVEV (reference sequence). Here the CDR3 DNA reads TGTGCCAGCAGTTTCGTGGGGGGGCTGGAGACCCAGTACTTC. It yields the protein CASSFVGGLETQYF.